Below, 26 T cell receptor beta chains from the same sample are listed, as sequenced in a study of blood T cells in healthy people across ages. Through a sample-barcoded 5' primer and a J-beta primer mix, a second PCR was run for roughly 6 to 12 cycles. TCRdb re-called the 5' RACE reads through MiXCR, storing one row per CDR3 protein. This table holds over a million distinct CDR3 sequences, roughly 45% found once. The sample consisted of blood. The receptors were sampled from an older woman in good health.

This clonotype has only a few counts. The gene calls are TRBV20-1 and TRBJ2-5; the match to TRBD2 covers 11 bases. CDR3 size: 13 residues. J lost 3 bases, V lost 8 bases, and 5 bases had no gene match. The germline gives CDR1 DFQATT, CDR2 SNEGSKA (reference sequence). The CDR3, as DNA: TGCAGTCCGCAACTAGCGGGAGAAGAGACCCAGTACTTC. Translating gives CSPQLAGEETQYF.

The chain joins TRBV9 to TRBJ1-1, with TRBD1 matching over 7 bases. Germline CDR1 and CDR2: SGDLS and YYNGEE. J lost 1 base, V lost 3 bases, and 9 bases had no gene match. This CDR3 has 16 amino acids. This CDR3 is CASSAPPTGPNTEAFF. The CDR3 DNA follows: TGTGCCAGCAGCGCCCCTCCGACAGGGCCGAACACTGAAGCTTTCTTT.

CDR3 nucleotide sequence: TGCAGTGCTAGACCCAGCAGGGGCGGGGGAAACATTCAGTACTTC. This gives the protein CSARPSRGGGNIQYF. The V gene is TRBV20-1, the J gene TRBJ2-4, with D maybe TRBD2 (7 bases). The germline V gene encodes CDR1 DFQATT and CDR2 SNEGSKA (reference sequence). The CDR3 contains 15 residues. With 2 bases removed from V and 6 bases from J, the gap between germline ends came to 17 bases.

This clonotype appeared a few times. V gene TRBV4-1 combines with J gene TRBJ2-5; D assignment may be TRBD1 or TRBD2 (5 bases each). Trimming pared 1 base from V and 4 bases from J, leaving 16 bases between. CDR3 size: 16 residues. CDR1 and CDR2 from the germline V gene are MGHRA and YSYEKL. The CDR3 region is CASSQGDLTRGETQYF. The CDR3 DNA reads as TGCGCCAGCAGCCAAGGCGATCTGACGAGGGGAGAGACCCAGTACTTC.

The rearrangement uses TRBV4-1 and TRBJ2-5; D perhaps matches TRBD2 (6 bases). The V end was cut by 1 base, the J end by 3 bases, with 9 bases between. The germline gives CDR1 MGHRA, CDR2 YSYEKL. The length of the CDR3 is 14 residues. The CDR3 DNA reads TGCGCCAGCAGCCAAGGAGGGGAGGAAGAGACCCAGTACTTC. Its protein product is CASSQGGEEETQYF.

This clonotype turned up a few times. The chain has TRBV27 and TRBJ2-7; the match to TRBD1 covers 7 bases. V shed 3 bases, J shed 4 bases, and the junction held 9 bases outside the gene matches. The CDR3 totals 15 residues. Germline V gene data show CDR1 as MNHEY and CDR2 as SMNVEV (reference sequence). CDR3 nucleotides: TGTGCCAGCAGTTTTGGGAGACAGGGCGGATACGAGCAGTACTTC. Its translation is CASSFGRQGGYEQYF.

J is TRBJ1-1 and V is TRBV5-1; D possibly corresponds to TRBD1 (6 bases). The CDR3 is made up of 18 amino acids. Germline lookup yields CDR1 SGHRS and CDR2 YFSETQ. The ends were cut back, 4 bases at V and 0 bases at J, with 22 bases in the middle. The CDR3 coding sequence is TGCGCCAGCAGCCTTCTTGGGGGGGCTGCCGAAATGAACACTGAAGCTTTCTTT. This codes for CASSLLGGAAEMNTEAFF.

This clonotype has just a few counts. V usage is TRBV29-1 and J usage is TRBJ1-1, with unresolved D. Looked up from germline, CDR1 is SQVTM and CDR2 is ANQGSEA. Trimming removed 4 bases from V and 7 bases from J, with 10 bases in between. The CDR3 is 11 residues long. CDR3 amino acids: CSVGTVFEAFF. Here the CDR3 DNA reads TGCAGCGTTGGGACCGTTTTTGAAGCTTTCTTT.

The J gene is TRBJ2-7, the V gene TRBV6-6; D unresolved. The germline V gene has CDR1 MNHNY and CDR2 SVGAGI (reference sequence). Trimming took 7 bases from V and 4 from J, leaving 14 bases between them. This CDR3 is 13 amino acids long. The CDR3 here is CASTIRVGYEQYF. In DNA, the CDR3 is TGTGCCAGCACCATTAGGGTGGGTTACGAGCAGTACTTC.

The rearrangement uses TRBV29-1 and TRBJ1-1; no clear D gene. In germline, CDR1 is SQVTM, CDR2 ANQGSEA. The V end lost 7 bases, the J end lost 8 bases, and 20 bases lay between the germline ends. There are 13 residues in the CDR3. The CDR3, as DNA: TGCAGCGGCCGGCCCTTGCACCGCCTAGAAGCTTTCTTT. It yields the protein CSGRPLHRLEAFF. Complete variable domain (other parts from reference TRBV29-1 and TRBJ1-1): SAVISQKPSRDICQRGTSLTIQCQVDSQVTMMFWYRQQPGQSLTLIATANQGSEATYESGFVIDKFPISRPNLTFSTLTVSNMSPEDSSIYLCSGRPLHRLEAFFGQGTRLTVV.

CDR3 DNA: TGCGCCAGCAGCTTGGAGGCTAGCGGGGTCGCGCTCTTGATAGAAGATACGCAGTATTTT. Amino acids: CASSLEASGVALLIEDTQYF. The gene calls are TRBV5-1 and TRBJ2-3; 9 bases fit TRBD2. J lost 5 bases, V lost 0 bases, and 19 bases had no gene match. Germline loops: CDR1 SGHRS, CDR2 YFSETQ. The CDR3 has 20 amino acids.

This chain uses TRBV6-1 with TRBJ1-5; 8 nucleotides match TRBD1. CDR1 and CDR2 from the germline V gene are MNHNS and SASEGT. The CDR3 covers 15 residues. J lost 0 bases, V lost 6 bases, and 4 bases had no gene match. The CDR3 DNA is TGTGCCAGCAGGGTGACAGGGGATAGCAATCAGCCCCAGCATTTT. This encodes CASRVTGDSNQPQHF.

V gene TRBV20-1 combines with J gene TRBJ1-1; D remains ambiguous. V was trimmed by 4 bases and J by 4 bases, leaving 13 bases between them. There are 13 residues in the CDR3. Germline-derived CDR1 and CDR2 are DFQATT and SNEGSKA (reference sequence). The CDR3 is CSATSGRTTEAFF. CDR3 nucleotides: TGCAGTGCTACCTCCGGGCGGACCACTGAAGCTTTCTTT.

The rearrangement joins TRBV7-9 to TRBJ2-5; D possibly corresponds to TRBD2 (6 bases). The V and J ends lost 2 bases and 3 bases respectively, with 16 bases between them. The germline V gene has CDR1 SEHNR and CDR2 FQNEAQ (reference sequence). The CDR3 extends over 16 amino acids. The CDR3 sequence: CASSLLGTDTEETQYF. The CDR3 DNA reads as TGTGCCAGCAGCTTACTCGGGACTGACACCGAAGAGACCCAGTACTTC. The variable domain in full, with the rest retrieved from reference TRBV7-9 and TRBJ2-5, is DTGVSQNPRHKITKRGQNVTFRCDPISEHNRLYWYRQTLGQGPEFLTYFQNEAQLEKSRLLSDRFSAERPKGSFSTLEIQRTEQGDSAMYLCASSLLGTDTEETQYFGPGTRLLVL.

The chain links TRBV12-3 or TRBV12-4 to TRBJ2-1; D gene unclear. V lost 6 bases and J lost 10, with 16 bases in between. The CDR3 extends over 13 amino acids. The CDR3 DNA reads TGTGCCAGCAGAGGCGAGAGTCCCTACGAGCAGTTCTTC. Its translation: CASRGESPYEQFF.

The chain uses TRBV7-2 and TRBJ2-1, with D tentatively TRBD2 (6 bases). V lost 5 bases and J lost 2, with 13 bases in between. Germline assignment: CDR1 SGHTA and CDR2 FQGNSA. CDR3 size: 15 residues. CDR3 sequence (DNA): TGTGCCAGCAGCCACGGTGGAGGGGCCTACAATGAGCAGTTCTTC. Amino acid sequence: CASSHGGGAYNEQFF.

This clonotype has just one count. The V gene is TRBV30, the J gene TRBJ2-7, with unresolved D. V lost 2 bases to trimming and J lost 7 bases, with 6 bases between them. This CDR3 region has 10 residues. The germline gives CDR1 GTSNPN, CDR2 SVGIG (reference sequence). The CDR3 bases are TGTGCCTGGAGTAGGGTTGAGCAGTACTTC. Residues: CAWSRVEQYF.

This clonotype has a handful of counts. V is TRBV5-1 and J is TRBJ1-4, with a possible D match to TRBD1 (5 bases). Trimming took 5 bases from V and 2 from J, leaving 13 bases between them. The CDR3 has 15 amino acids. Germline loops: CDR1 SGHRS, CDR2 YFSETQ. The CDR3 spells CASRPLQATNEKLFF. In nucleotides, the CDR3 is TGCGCCAGCAGACCGCTACAGGCGACTAATGAAAAACTGTTTTTT.

The rearrangement uses TRBV4-3 and TRBJ2-1, with no clear D. The germline gives CDR1 LGHNA, CDR2 YSLEER. V was trimmed by 0 bases and J by 8 bases, leaving 8 bases between them. This CDR3 contains 13 residues. CDR3 in amino acids: CASSQEPHDEQFF. CDR3 sequence (DNA): TGCGCCAGCAGCCAAGAACCGCACGATGAGCAGTTCTTC.

In its sample, this clonotype was seen a few times. The V and J genes are TRBV28 and TRBJ2-5, with D perhaps matching TRBD1 or TRBD2 (5 bases each). The CDR3 consists of 14 residues. Germline V gene lookup returns CDR1 MDHEN and CDR2 SYDVKM. Trimming took 2 bases from V and 5 from J, leaving 12 bases between them. CDR3 loop: CASSLQGGGETQYF. The DNA of the CDR3 is TGTGCCAGCAGTTTACAGGGCGGCGGGGAGACCCAGTACTTC.

The rearrangement links TRBV3-1 to TRBJ2-7; 9 bases are shared with TRBD2. V dropped 1 base and J dropped 1; count of bases not matched to a gene: 2. In germline, CDR1 is LGHDT, CDR2 YNNKEL (reference sequence). The CDR3 is 15 residues long. For the CDR3, the DNA is TGTGCCAGCAGCCAAGGTAGCGGGGGTTCCTACGAGCAGTACTTC. Translated: CASSQGSGGSYEQYF.

This clonotype came up a few times. This chain links TRBV7-9 with TRBJ2-5, with D possibly TRBD1 on 5 matching bases. With 6 bases removed from V and 11 bases from J, the gap between germline ends came to 25 bases. CDR1 SEHNR and CDR2 FQNEAQ come from the germline V gene (reference sequence). CDR3 length: 15 residues. The CDR3 here is CASSSQGSTYNEQYF. Written as DNA, the CDR3 is TGTGCCAGCAGTTCGCAGGGTTCCACATACAATGAGCAGTACTTC.

The chain carries TRBV20-1 and TRBJ2-5, with D perhaps TRBD2 (5 bases). The CDR3 has 13 residues. The V end lost 6 bases, the J end lost 0 bases, and 11 bases lay between the germline ends. Germline V gene sequence: CDR1 DFQATT, CDR2 SNEGSKA (reference sequence). In DNA, the CDR3 is TGCAGTGCGAGTAGGGAGTACCAAGAGACCCAGTACTTC. Protein product: CSASREYQETQYF.

This sequence joins TRBV12-3 or TRBV12-4 and TRBJ1-5, with unresolved D. V lost 7 bases and J lost 3, with 16 bases in between. This CDR3 region has 15 residues. The CDR3, as DNA: TGTGCCAGCAACCGTCTGGGCAGATTCAATCAGCCCCAGCATTTT. Translated, it gives CASNRLGRFNQPQHF.

This clonotype was detected a few times. This chain joins TRBV6-2 or TRBV6-3 and TRBJ2-7, with 11 nucleotides matching TRBD2. The CDR3 consists of 15 residues. Trimming took 5 bases from V and 0 from J; bases not matched to a gene: 3. CDR1 and CDR2 from the germline V gene are MNHEY and SVGEGT. In DNA form, the CDR3 reads TGTGCCAGCAGTCGTAGCGGGAGGGCCTCCTACGAGCAGTACTTC. It encodes CASSRSGRASYEQYF.

The chain is built from TRBV7-9 and TRBJ1-2, with D possibly TRBD1 on 6 matching bases. In germline, CDR1 is SEHNR, CDR2 FQNEAQ (reference sequence). This CDR3 has 16 residues. V lost 1 base and J lost 5, with 17 bases in between. CDR3 in DNA: TGTGCCAGCAGCTTAGATCTACAGGGAGGTAGATATGGCTACACCTTC. Residues: CASSLDLQGGRYGYTF.